The 15 T cell receptor beta chains listed next were all sequenced from one sample in a study of T cell changes during pregnancy in multiple sclerosis. Measured with immunoSEQ multiplex PCR; TCRdb has only the in-frame clones, and not every one. The sample carries more than 85,000 clones, roughly 92% recorded once. Sample: peripheral blood, taken in the second trimester of pregnancy. Receptors were obtained from a female donor with multiple sclerosis, enrolled in a pregnancy study.

This sequence joins TRBV2 and TRBJ2-3; 8 bases line up with TRBD1. CDR1 and CDR2 (germline): SNHLY, FYNNEI. The CDR3 is 17 residues long. After removal of 6 bases from V and 2 bases from J, the junction contained 13 bases not matched to a gene. In nucleotides, the CDR3 is TGTGCCAGCAGAGACCCTCGACAGGGGACCTTCACAGATACGCAGTATTTT. Its protein product is CASRDPRQGTFTDTQYF. The full variable domain, its missing parts supplied by reference TRBV2 and TRBJ2-3, is EPEVTQTPSHQVTQMGQEVILRCVPISNHLYFYWYRQILGQKVEFLVSFYNNEISEKSEIFDDQFSVERPDGSNFTLKIRSTKLEDSAMYFCASRDPRQGTFTDTQYFGPGTRLTVL.

V gene TRBV6-6 combines with J gene TRBJ1-6; 9 bases are a match to TRBD1. CDR3 size: 15 residues. Germline CDR1 reads MNHNY; CDR2 reads SVGAGI (reference sequence). V was clipped by 2 bases and J by 8 bases; unmatched bases: 4. Here the CDR3 DNA reads TGTGCCAGCAGTTACAGGGACAGGGCGGATTCACCCCTCCACTTT. Translated: CASSYRDRADSPLHF.

This rearrangement joins TRBV9 to TRBJ2-1; 9 nucleotides agree with TRBD2. The CDR3 is 15 residues long. Germline CDR1 reads SGDLS; CDR2 reads YYNGEE. V was clipped by 3 bases and J by 9 bases; unmatched bases: 10. DNA for the CDR3: TGTGCCAGCAGCGAAACCGGGACTAGCTTCTCTGAGCAGTTCTTC. This encodes CASSETGTSFSEQFF.

This clone was observed once. The CDR3 DNA reads as TGCGCCAGCAGTCACTCCGCGACAGGGGGCCGGGGTAATGAAAAACTGTTTTTT. Protein: CASSHSATGGRGNEKLFF. The chain combines TRBV23-1 with TRBJ1-4, with 10 bases matching TRBD1. TRBV23-1 is an ORF, with its function uncertain. V shed 3 bases and J 4 bases; nucleotides not matched to a gene: 11. This CDR3 region has 18 residues.

This clone has only one observation. The chain combines TRBV29-1 with TRBJ2-2, with D unclear. Germline values: CDR1 SQVTM, CDR2 ANQGSEA. The CDR3 runs to 13 residues. Trimming removed 7 bases at V and 0 bases at J, with 9 bases between. The CDR3 spells CSGRTTNTGELFF. The CDR3 coding sequence is TGCAGCGGCCGCACAACGAACACCGGGGAGCTGTTTTTT.

This chain connects TRBV14 to TRBJ1-1, with a weak D call TRBD1 (6 bases). The CDR3 is 20 amino acids. With 3 bases removed from V and 0 bases from J, the gap between germline ends came to 26 bases. CDR1 is SGHDN, CDR2 FVKESK, per germline. CDR3 in DNA: TGTGCCAGCAGCCATTATCAAGCTTGGGGGCTCACTCAAGTGAACACTGAAGCTTTCTTT. Its translation is CASSHYQAWGLTQVNTEAFF. The complete variable domain, with remaining parts taken from reference TRBV14 and TRBJ1-1, reads EAGVTQFPSHSVIEKGQTVTLRCDPISGHDNLYWYRRVMGKEIKFLLHFVKESKQDESGMPNNRFLAERTGGTYSTLKVQPAELEDSGVYFCASSHYQAWGLTQVNTEAFFGQGTRLTVV.

This sequence joins TRBV18 and TRBJ1-2; possibly TRBD1 for D (6 bases). CDR3 size: 18 residues. Germline values: CDR1 KGHSH, CDR2 LQKENI. V was trimmed by 1 base and J by 0 bases, leaving 18 bases between them. Here the CDR3 reads CASSPRRQGTTPNYGYTF. The CDR3 nucleotides are TGTGCCAGCTCACCACGCCGTCAAGGGACAACTCCTAACTATGGCTACACCTTC.

V is TRBV6-6 and J is TRBJ2-7; 7 bases are shared with TRBD1. This CDR3 spans 14 amino acids. Unmatched junction bases numbered 4, after V lost 0 bases and J lost 5 bases. Per the germline V gene, CDR1 is MNHNY and CDR2 is SVGAGI (reference sequence). The CDR3 DNA reads TGTGCCAGCAGTTACTCGCAGACAGGGAACGAGCAGTACTTC. Translating it yields CASSYSQTGNEQYF.

The chain links TRBV4-1 to TRBJ1-2, with 9 bases that match TRBD1. Germline values: CDR1 MGHRA, CDR2 YSYEKL. The CDR3 loop spans 15 amino acids. Unmatched junction bases numbered 5, after V lost 1 base and J lost 5 bases. The CDR3 DNA is TGCGCCAGCAGCCAAGGGACAGGGGCCCTATATGGCTACACCTTC. Amino acids: CASSQGTGALYGYTF.

The gene calls are TRBV30 and TRBJ2-7, with 10 bases matching TRBD2. The germline gives CDR1 GTSNPN, CDR2 SVGIG (reference sequence). V shed 5 bases, J shed 2 bases, and the junction held 6 bases outside the gene matches. CDR3 length equals 14 residues. As DNA, the CDR3 is TGTGCCTGGTCACGAGCGGGAGGGACCTACGAGCAGTACTTC. Protein: CAWSRAGGTYEQYF.

The chain couples TRBV11-2 to TRBJ2-7; 7 bases map to TRBD1. There are 15 residues in the CDR3. Germline V gene data show CDR1 as SGHAT and CDR2 as FQNNGV. Germline trimming cut 5 bases from V and 4 bases from J; bases unmatched to any gene: 11. CDR3 sequence reads: CASSLGQVGAYEQYF. The CDR3 region has the DNA TGTGCCAGCAGCCTAGGACAGGTAGGCGCGTACGAGCAGTACTTC.

The rearrangement links TRBV7-7 to TRBJ2-3; 9 bases agree with TRBD2. The CDR3 length is 15 residues. Germline values: CDR1 SSHAT, CDR2 FNYEAQ (reference sequence). V dropped 3 bases and J dropped 3; count of bases not matched to a gene: 4. CDR3 amino acids: CASSFGLAGTDTQYF. As DNA, the CDR3 is TGTGCCAGCAGCTTCGGGCTAGCGGGGACAGATACGCAGTATTTT. The full variable domain, rest sourced from reference TRBV7-7 and TRBJ2-3, is GAGVSQSPRYKVTKRGQDVTLRCDPISSHATLYWYQQALGQGPEFLTYFNYEAQPDKSGLPSDRFSAERPEGSISTLTIQRTEQRDSAMYRCASSFGLAGTDTQYFGPGTRLTVL.

The chain couples TRBV9 to TRBJ2-2; TRBD2 matches at 11 bases. CDR1 is SGDLS and CDR2 is YYNGEE in the germline V gene. V trimming: 6 bases; J trimming: 2 bases; junction bases outside the gene matches: 6. This CDR3 is 16 amino acids long. Written as DNA, the CDR3 is TGTGCCAGCACGGGGGGACTAGCGGAAAACACCGGGGAGCTGTTTTTT. Its protein is CASTGGLAENTGELFF.

In DNA form, the CDR3 reads TGTGGTTCAGGGGCTGGCTACACCTTC. It encodes CGSGAGYTF. The chain has TRBV19 and TRBJ1-2, with D possibly being TRBD1 (6 bases). CDR3 length: 9 amino acids. The germline V gene encodes CDR1 LNHDA and CDR2 SQIVND (reference sequence).

The chain is built from TRBV11-2 and TRBJ2-7, with a possible D match to TRBD1 (6 bases). V was pared by 5 bases and J by 2 bases, with 28 bases between. From germline, CDR1 is SGHAT and CDR2 FQNNGV. The CDR3 is made up of 19 amino acids. The CDR3 region has the DNA TGTGCCAGCAGCAAACAGGGTAAACGCCTTCCAGAGGCCCCCTACGAGCAGTACTTC. Protein sequence: CASSKQGKRLPEAPYEQYF. Together with reference TRBV11-2 and TRBJ2-7, the CDR3 gives the full variable domain: EAGVAQSPRYKIIEKRQSVAFWCNPISGHATLYWYQQILGQGPKLLIQFQNNGVVDDSQLPKDRFSAERLKGVDSTLKIQPAKLEDSAVYLCASSKQGKRLPEAPYEQYFGPGTRLTVT.